A single sample is the source of the 32 T cell receptor beta chains below, sequenced in a study of shared clonotypes between healthy human individuals. Here immunoSEQ multiplex PCR was the method, and the copy in TCRdb shows in-frame clones only, minus some. The sample comprises about 1 million clones, roughly 70% of which are singletons, and over 1.3% rests with the top ten. The sequencing sample was made of memory CD4+ T cells sorted from blood. Subset meaning: CD45RA-negative fraction. The receptors stem from a man aged 18 to 30 in good health.

This clone is a singleton in its sample. The CDR3 loop reads CASTGGGTEAFF. CDR3 DNA: TGTGCCAGCACCGGGGGGGGTACTGAAGCTTTCTTT. J is TRBJ1-1 and V is TRBV7-9; possible D gene TRBD1, 5 bases. The CDR3 covers 12 residues. The germline V and J ends were trimmed by 7 bases and 5 bases, with 11 bases remaining between them. The germline V gene has CDR1 SEHNR and CDR2 FQNEAQ (reference sequence).

The gene calls are TRBV7-8 and TRBJ1-4; D possibly corresponds to TRBD1 (5 bases). V was trimmed by 3 bases and J by 0 bases, leaving 11 bases between them. This CDR3 region has 16 residues. The germline CDR1 and CDR2 sequences are SGHVS and FQNEAQ. The CDR3 reads CASSFRTLPTNEKLFF. The CDR3 region has the DNA TGTGCCAGCAGCTTTAGGACACTACCAACTAATGAAAAACTGTTTTTT.

The chain joins TRBV28 to TRBJ1-2; D gene unclear. Germline V gene sequence: CDR1 MDHEN, CDR2 SYDVKM. V lost 6 bases to trimming and J lost 6 bases, with 14 bases between them. The CDR3 is 13 amino acids. CDR3 in amino acids: CASRYGPLDGYTF. CDR3 in DNA: TGTGCCAGCAGATACGGACCTCTGGATGGCTACACCTTC.

The genes are TRBV30 and TRBJ2-7, with D perhaps matching TRBD2 (5 bases). Between the trimmed V and J ends, which lost 3 bases and 4 bases, there was a span of 10 bases. From germline, CDR1 is GTSNPN and CDR2 SVGIG (reference sequence). The CDR3 sequence is 12 residues long. The CDR3: CAWSKPGYEQYF. The CDR3 DNA is TGTGCCTGGAGCAAACCGGGGTACGAGCAGTACTTC.

The chain uses TRBV30 and TRBJ2-2; a weak D match, TRBD1 (5 bases). The CDR3 has 14 amino acids. The ends were cut back, 0 bases at V and 1 base at J, with 6 bases in the middle. In germline, CDR1 is GTSNPN, CDR2 SVGIG (reference sequence). The CDR3 sequence is CAWSVTENTGELFF. The CDR3 DNA sequence: TGTGCCTGGAGTGTGACAGAGAACACCGGGGAGCTGTTTTTT.

The chain recombines TRBV7-9 with TRBJ2-5; a weak D match, TRBD2 (6 bases). Germline CDR1 is SEHNR and CDR2 is FQNEAQ (reference sequence). The length of the CDR3 is 16 residues. The V gene lost 1 base and the J gene lost 4 bases, with 16 bases spanning the gap. The DNA of the CDR3 is TGTGCCAGCAGCTTAGGGGGCGGGGCCCCCGGAGAGACCCAGTACTTC. Translating gives CASSLGGGAPGETQYF.

The V gene is TRBV7-8, the J gene TRBJ2-5; possible D gene TRBD1, 6 bases. Germline V gene sequence: CDR1 SGHVS, CDR2 FQNEAQ. CDR3 length: 14 amino acids. The V and J ends lost 2 bases and 5 bases respectively, with 12 bases between them. The CDR3 region is CASSLHTGRETQYF. The CDR3 DNA sequence: TGTGCCAGCAGCTTACACACAGGGCGGGAGACCCAGTACTTC.

The V call is TRBV6-1, the J call TRBJ2-1; a possible D gene is TRBD2 (7 bases). Trimming removed 5 bases from V and 6 bases from J, with 11 bases in between. CDR1 is MNHNS and CDR2 is SASEGT in the germline V gene. The CDR3 length is 13 residues. For the CDR3, the DNA is TGTGCCAGCAGTTCAGGGGAGGGCAATGAGCAGTTCTTC. Translating gives CASSSGEGNEQFF.

The chain recombines TRBV10-3 with TRBJ1-4; no definite D call. Looked up from germline, CDR1 is ENHRY and CDR2 is SYGVKD. The V end lost 3 bases, the J end lost 8 bases, and 7 bases lay between the germline ends. The length of the CDR3 is 12 residues. The CDR3 DNA sequence: TGTGCCATCAGTGATTTGGGGGAAAAACTGTTTTTT. It encodes CAISDLGEKLFF.

The chain uses TRBV14 and TRBJ2-3; weak D call: TRBD2 (5 bases). Trimming took off 2 bases at V and 2 bases at J, with 8 bases between the two ends. The germline gives CDR1 SGHDN, CDR2 FVKESK. This CDR3 region has 14 residues. CDR3 in amino acids: CASSQTRATDTQYF. CDR3 coding DNA: TGTGCCAGCAGCCAAACGCGGGCCACAGATACGCAGTATTTT. Full variable domain (remainder filled in from reference TRBV14 and TRBJ2-3): EAGVTQFPSHSVIEKGQTVTLRCDPISGHDNLYWYRRVMGKEIKFLLHFVKESKQDESGMPNNRFLAERTGGTYSTLKVQPAELEDSGVYFCASSQTRATDTQYFGPGTRLTVL.

As for this clone: The same CDR3 arises from other DNA sequences in this sample as well. The chain joins TRBV15 to TRBJ2-7, with 7 bases matching TRBD1. V was clipped by 3 bases and J by 0 bases; unmatched bases: 2. In germline, CDR1 is LNHNV, CDR2 YYDKDF (reference sequence). The CDR3 runs to 14 residues. CDR3: CATSRDRSSYEQYF. The CDR3 bases are TGTGCCACCAGCAGGGACAGGAGCTCCTACGAGCAGTACTTC.

V is TRBV12-5 and J is TRBJ2-7, with D possibly matching TRBD1 (5 bases). The CDR3 sequence is 17 residues long. Deletions cut 1 base from V and 2 bases from J, with 18 bases between. The germline V gene encodes CDR1 LGHNT and CDR2 FRNRAP. The CDR3 sequence is CASGLALGPDNPYEQYF. The CDR3 DNA is TGTGCTAGTGGTTTGGCCTTGGGGCCCGACAACCCCTACGAGCAGTACTTC.

The genes are TRBV9 and TRBJ2-7; a weak D match, TRBD1 (5 bases). The CDR3 is 13 amino acids. Germline loops: CDR1 SGDLS, CDR2 YYNGEE. Trimming shortened V by 4 bases and J by 4 bases, and 12 bases separated the two germline ends. In DNA, the CDR3 is TGTGCCAGCAGCCGGACACCGCTTTACGAGCAGTACTTC. It codes for CASSRTPLYEQYF.

The table lists this clone with a few counts. This chain connects TRBV2 to TRBJ2-7; D ambiguous. With 5 bases removed from V and 7 bases from J, the gap between germline ends came to 12 bases. CDR1 SNHLY and CDR2 FYNNEI come from the germline V gene. CDR3 size: 12 residues. Here the CDR3 DNA reads TGTGCCAGCAGTCCGACACAATGGGAGCAGTACTTC. It encodes CASSPTQWEQYF.

The J gene is TRBJ2-1, the V gene TRBV28; 8 bases fit TRBD2. Germline loops: CDR1 MDHEN, CDR2 SYDVKM. With 5 bases clipped from V and 4 bases from J, the junction kept 7 bases outside the gene matches. This CDR3 spans 15 amino acids. CDR3 protein: CASSTSGRSYNEQFF. CDR3 DNA sequence: TGTGCCAGCAGTACGAGCGGGAGATCATACAATGAGCAGTTCTTC.

The V gene is TRBV7-9, the J gene TRBJ2-7; the D is unclear. CDR1 SEHNR and CDR2 FQNEAQ come from the germline V gene (reference sequence). The CDR3 extends over 11 amino acids. V shed 1 base and J shed 6 bases, with 4 bases lying between them. CDR3 protein: CASSLEVEQYF. Here the CDR3 DNA reads TGTGCCAGCAGCTTAGAAGTCGAGCAGTACTTC.

The rearrangement joins TRBV4-1 to TRBJ2-7; 7 bases agree with TRBD2. The germline V gene has CDR1 MGHRA and CDR2 YSYEKL. This CDR3 contains 15 residues. V trimming: 0 bases; J trimming: 2 bases; junction bases outside the gene matches: 4. The CDR3 nucleotides read TGCGCCAGCAGCCAAGAATTAAGCGGGGCCTACGAGCAGTACTTC. It yields the protein CASSQELSGAYEQYF.

This chain uses TRBV5-1 with TRBJ2-7, with D unresolved. V was cut by 4 bases and J by 2 bases, with 13 bases left in between. Germline values: CDR1 SGHRS, CDR2 YFSETQ. The CDR3 covers 14 residues. The CDR3 DNA follows: TGCGCCAGCAGCCCCACCGGCCGTCCCTACGAGCAGTACTTC. This sequence encodes CASSPTGRPYEQYF. The whole variable domain, filled in from reference TRBV5-1 and TRBJ2-7, reads KAGVTQTPRYLIKTRGQQVTLSCSPISGHRSVSWYQQTPGQGLQFLFEYFSETQRNKGNFPGRFSGRQFSNSRSEMNVSTLELGDSALYLCASSPTGRPYEQYFGPGTRLTVT.

V and J are TRBV13 and TRBJ2-1; D is tentatively TRBD1 or TRBD2 (5 bases each). The germline CDR1 and CDR2 sequences are PRHDT and FYEKMQ (reference sequence). The CDR3 length is 18 residues. V was clipped by 4 bases and J by 8 bases, with 27 bases between them. The DNA for the CDR3 is TGTGCCAGCAGCTCGTCGGGGTTTGGGGGTTTATACACGGATGAGCAGTTCTTC. It yields the protein CASSSSGFGGLYTDEQFF.

As regards this clone: A read error is the likely source, as a far larger clone sits one nucleotide away. The V gene is TRBV30, the J gene TRBJ1-2; 8 nucleotides align to TRBD1. V gave up 2 bases and J gave up 6 bases; unmatched junction bases: 5. Germline V lookup: CDR1 GTSNPN, CDR2 SVGIG (reference sequence). The CDR3 consists of 13 residues. CDR3 sequence (DNA): TGTGCCTGGAGTATGGACAGGGAGGATGGCTACACCTTC. Its protein product is CAWSMDREDGYTF.

The chain couples TRBV5-1 to TRBJ1-1; D might be TRBD1 (5 bases). Germline loops: CDR1 SGHRS, CDR2 YFSETQ. The V end was cut by 4 bases, the J end by 0 bases, with 16 bases between. CDR3 length equals 16 residues. This CDR3 reads CASSPDSGWVNTEAFF. Written as DNA, the CDR3 is TGCGCCAGCAGCCCCGACAGTGGGTGGGTGAACACTGAAGCTTTCTTT.

The chain combines TRBV6-6 with TRBJ2-6; D unclear. The CDR3 runs to 13 residues. Between the trimmed V and J ends, which lost 11 bases and 4 bases, there was a span of 12 bases. Germline CDR1 is MNHNY and CDR2 is SVGAGI (reference sequence). CDR3 sequence reads: CALKIAGANVLTF. The CDR3 DNA sequence: TGTGCCCTTAAGATTGCCGGGGCCAACGTCCTGACTTTC.

The rearrangement uses TRBV9 and TRBJ1-6, with D perhaps TRBD1 (6 bases). V was pared by 4 bases and J by 2 bases, with 16 bases between. This CDR3 comprises 17 residues. The germline V gene encodes CDR1 SGDLS and CDR2 YYNGEE. The CDR3 bases are TGTGCCAGCAGCCCGAACCTAGGGGGAACCTATAATTCACCCCTCCACTTT. This codes for CASSPNLGGTYNSPLHF.

The chain joins TRBV7-2 to TRBJ2-7; no firm D call. Germline V CDR1 and CDR2: SGHTA, FQGNSA. The CDR3 is made up of 14 amino acids. V shed 5 bases and J shed 6 bases, with 17 bases lying between them. The CDR3 sequence is CASSIPPTNSEQYF. In nucleotides, the CDR3 is TGTGCCAGCAGCATCCCCCCAACTAACAGCGAGCAGTACTTC.

This clone was counted a few times. The rearrangement links TRBV11-3 to TRBJ2-5; perhaps TRBD2 as D (5 bases). Germline loops: CDR1 SGHNT, CDR2 YENEEA. V lost 5 bases and J lost 2, with 15 bases in between. This CDR3 has 15 amino acids. The CDR3 DNA is TGTGCCAGCAGCACGGGTGGGCCGGGACAAGAGACCCAGTACTTC. This gives the protein CASSTGGPGQETQYF.

Concerning this clone: The sample has other DNA sequences that encode this CDR3 too. This sequence joins TRBV28 and TRBJ2-5, with D uncertain. The CDR3 is 11 residues long. Germline lookup yields CDR1 MDHEN and CDR2 SYDVKM. The V and J ends lost 6 bases and 5 bases respectively, with 7 bases between them. The CDR3 sequence: CASSVRETQYF. In DNA, the CDR3 is TGTGCCAGCAGCGTGAGGGAGACCCAGTACTTC.

J is TRBJ1-2 and V is TRBV20-1; 7 nucleotides match TRBD1. The trim removed 8 bases at V and 6 bases at J, leaving 6 bases unmatched. There are 11 residues in the CDR3. Germline CDR1 is DFQATT and CDR2 is SNEGSKA (reference sequence). The CDR3 DNA follows: TGCAGTCCCGACAGGGCGGATGGCTACACCTTC. This sequence encodes CSPDRADGYTF.

The V gene is TRBV5-8, the J gene TRBJ2-1; possibly TRBD1 or TRBD2 for D (6 bases each). The CDR3 consists of 16 residues. Germline V lookup: CDR1 SGHTS, CDR2 YDEGEE. V lost 7 bases to trimming and J lost 0 bases, with 17 bases between them. The CDR3 nucleotides are TGTGCCAGCCCGGGGGCCGGACCTAGCTCCTACAATGAGCAGTTCTTC. Amino acids: CASPGAGPSSYNEQFF.

This clone was seen just once. This CDR3 is also generated by other DNA sequences in the sample. The chain links TRBV2 to TRBJ2-3; no definite D call. This CDR3 contains 14 residues. Germline V gene lookup returns CDR1 SNHLY and CDR2 FYNNEI. The germline V and J ends were trimmed by 2 bases and 0 bases, with 6 bases remaining between them. CDR3 residues: CASSETVSTDTQYF. The CDR3 DNA reads TGTGCCAGCAGTGAAACAGTTAGCACAGATACGCAGTATTTT.

Points on this clone: Only one base separates this from a far larger clonotype, so it likely reflects a read error. J is TRBJ1-5 and V is TRBV5-1; unclear D gene. Trimming pared 0 bases from V and 3 bases from J, leaving 7 bases between. This CDR3 has 14 residues. CDR1 is SGHRS and CDR2 is YFSETQ in the germline V gene. As DNA, the CDR3 is TGCGCCAGCAGCTTGGACAGTGACAATCAGCCCCAGCATTTT. Encoded protein: CASSLDSDNQPQHF.

The chain couples TRBV11-2 to TRBJ2-7, with 14 bases fitting TRBD2. V trimming: 5 bases; J trimming: 3 bases; junction bases outside the gene matches: 12. Germline CDR1 and CDR2: SGHAT and FQNNGV. The CDR3 covers 18 residues. Here the CDR3 DNA reads TGTGCCAGCAGCCGTCTGGGGGCCGGGACTAGCGGGAGCTACGAGCAGTACTTC. Amino acid sequence: CASSRLGAGTSGSYEQYF. The variable domain in full, completed from reference TRBV11-2 and TRBJ2-7, reads EAGVAQSPRYKIIEKRQSVAFWCNPISGHATLYWYQQILGQGPKLLIQFQNNGVVDDSQLPKDRFSAERLKGVDSTLKIQPAKLEDSAVYLCASSRLGAGTSGSYEQYFGPGTRLTVT.

The genes are TRBV11-2 and TRBJ2-7; 9 positions agree with TRBD1. V lost 3 bases, J lost 4 bases, and 7 bases stayed unmatched. The CDR3 is 15 residues long. Germline V gives CDR1 SGHAT, CDR2 FQNNGV. In DNA form, the CDR3 reads TGTGCCAGCAGCTTGCCCGGGACAGGGATATACGAGCAGTACTTC. Amino acids: CASSLPGTGIYEQYF.